This T cell receptor beta chain is drawn from a study of T cell responses to AZD1222 COVID-19 vaccine. On this clone: Its antigen is not known.

Study findings and constraints: Spike-specific TCR breadth and depth grew following two AZD1222 doses. Baseline seropositives among AZD1222 recipients totaled only 5 to 7.

The protocol was immunoSEQ multiplex PCR, while the TCRdb copy is restricted to in-frame clones and leaves out a portion. The sample includes over 75,000 clones, roughly nine tenths of them seen just once. The receptor's source is an adult who received the AZD1222 COVID-19 vaccine. Sequences were derived from peripheral blood, sampled 28 days after the second AZD1222 dose.

The CDR3 protein is CASSPAAGIQETQYF. DNA of the CDR3: TGTGCCAGCAGTCCCGCAGCGGGGATCCAAGAGACCCAGTACTTC. The chain uses TRBV6-5 and TRBJ2-5; TRBD2 agrees at 7 bases. Germline values: CDR1 MNHEY, CDR2 SVGAGI. The V and J ends lost 5 bases and 1 base, in that order; junction bases with no gene match: 7. CDR3 length: 15 residues.